This T cell receptor (beta chain) was sequenced in a study of blood T cell repertoires in COVID-19. The method was immunoSEQ multiplex PCR; TCRdb's version includes in-frame clones alone and lacks a portion of them. The sample yields about 260,000 clones, roughly 86% seen once. Cohort 3 recovery required two negative PCRs, clearance, or symptom resolution. Trimming removed 2 bases from V and 7 bases from J, with 9 bases in between. This CDR3 region has 14 residues. CDR1 MNHEY and CDR2 SVGAGI come from the germline V gene. The receptor's source is a woman aged 45 to 65 who had recovered from COVID-19. This chain uses TRBV6-5 with TRBJ1-6; D gene unclear. Sequencing was performed on PBMCs or T cells enriched from blood (not recorded which). The CDR3 spells CASSYEWRNSPLHF. The CDR3 region has the DNA TGTGCCAGCAGTTACGAGTGGAGGAATTCACCCCTCCACTTT.